This T cell receptor (beta chain) was sequenced during a study of somatic mutations in cytotoxic T cells in rheumatoid arthritis. Sequencing was performed with immunoSEQ multiplex PCR; in TCRdb, only in-frame clones are kept and a portion is missing. The sample contains around 2,500 clones, more than 70% of which appear only once. This CDR3 has 17 residues. V lost 0 bases, J lost 2 bases, and 6 bases stayed unmatched. The germline V gene encodes CDR1 LGHNA and CDR2 YSLEER. Sequenced: CD8+ T cells sorted from blood. The chain carries TRBV4-3 and TRBJ2-3; 9 bases line up with TRBD2. The clonotype originates from a woman aged 35 to 49 with rheumatoid arthritis. The CDR3: CASSQDWRGGPTDTQYF. The CDR3 DNA reads as TGCGCCAGCAGCCAAGATTGGCGGGGGGGCCCCACAGATACGCAGTATTTT.